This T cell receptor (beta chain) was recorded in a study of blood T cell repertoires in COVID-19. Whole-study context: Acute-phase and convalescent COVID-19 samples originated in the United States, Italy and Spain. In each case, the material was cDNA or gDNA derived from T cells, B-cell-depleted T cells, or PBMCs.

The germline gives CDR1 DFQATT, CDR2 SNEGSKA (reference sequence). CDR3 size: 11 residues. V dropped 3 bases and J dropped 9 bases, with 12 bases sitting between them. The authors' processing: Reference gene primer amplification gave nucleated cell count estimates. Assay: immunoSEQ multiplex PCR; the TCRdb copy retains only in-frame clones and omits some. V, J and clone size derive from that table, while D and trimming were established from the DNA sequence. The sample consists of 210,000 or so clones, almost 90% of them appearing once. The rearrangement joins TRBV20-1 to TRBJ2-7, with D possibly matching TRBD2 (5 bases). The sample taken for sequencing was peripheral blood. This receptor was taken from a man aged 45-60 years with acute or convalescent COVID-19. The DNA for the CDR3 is TGCAGTGCTAGCGGGAAGTCGTCGCAGTACTTC. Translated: CSASGKSSQYF.